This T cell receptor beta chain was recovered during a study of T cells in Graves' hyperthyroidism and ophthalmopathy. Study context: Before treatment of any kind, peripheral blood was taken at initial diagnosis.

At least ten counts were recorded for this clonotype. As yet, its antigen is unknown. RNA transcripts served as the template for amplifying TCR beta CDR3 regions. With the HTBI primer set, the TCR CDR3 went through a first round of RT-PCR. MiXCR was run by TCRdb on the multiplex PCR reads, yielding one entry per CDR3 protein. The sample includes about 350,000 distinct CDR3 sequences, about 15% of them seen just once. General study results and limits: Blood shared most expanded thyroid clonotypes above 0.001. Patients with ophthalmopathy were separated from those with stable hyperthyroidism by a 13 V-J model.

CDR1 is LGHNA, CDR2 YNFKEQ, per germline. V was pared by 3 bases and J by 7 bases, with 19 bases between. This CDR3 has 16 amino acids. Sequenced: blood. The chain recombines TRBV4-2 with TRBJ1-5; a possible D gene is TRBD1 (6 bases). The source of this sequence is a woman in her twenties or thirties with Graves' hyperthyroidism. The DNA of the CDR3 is TGTGCCAGCAGCCAGACCGACCGGGACAACCCACAGCCCCAGCATTTT. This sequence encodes CASSQTDRDNPQPQHF.